This TCR beta chain is drawn from a study of blood T cells in healthy people across ages. Sample-barcoded 5' priming and a J-beta primer mix drove a second PCR of about 6 to 12 cycles. MiXCR was run by TCRdb on the 5' RACE reads, yielding one entry per CDR3 protein. Of approximately 800,000 distinct CDR3 sequences in the sample, about three fifths were seen once. This CDR3 contains 17 residues. V trimming: 1 base; J trimming: 7 bases; junction bases outside the gene matches: 14. Looked up from germline, CDR1 is SGDLS and CDR2 is YYNGEE. The TCR sequence derives from a young man in good health. The V gene is TRBV9, the J gene TRBJ2-1, with TRBD2 identical over 7 bases. Sequenced input: blood. The CDR3 sequence: CASSVNRAGPNANEQFF. The CDR3 DNA follows: TGTGCCAGCAGCGTAAACAGAGCGGGACCTAACGCTAATGAGCAGTTCTTC.